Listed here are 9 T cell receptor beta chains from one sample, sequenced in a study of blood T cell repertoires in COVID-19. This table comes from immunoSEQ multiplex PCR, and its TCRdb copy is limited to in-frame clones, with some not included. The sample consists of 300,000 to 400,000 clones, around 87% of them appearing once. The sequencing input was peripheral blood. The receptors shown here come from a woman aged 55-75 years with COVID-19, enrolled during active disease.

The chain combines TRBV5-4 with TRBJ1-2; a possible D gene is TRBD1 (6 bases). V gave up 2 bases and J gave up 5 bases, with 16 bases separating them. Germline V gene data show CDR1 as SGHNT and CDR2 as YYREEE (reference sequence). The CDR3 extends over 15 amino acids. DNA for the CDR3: TGTGCCAGCAGCTTAATCCAGGGGTATCGATATGGCTACACCTTC. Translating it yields CASSLIQGYRYGYTF.

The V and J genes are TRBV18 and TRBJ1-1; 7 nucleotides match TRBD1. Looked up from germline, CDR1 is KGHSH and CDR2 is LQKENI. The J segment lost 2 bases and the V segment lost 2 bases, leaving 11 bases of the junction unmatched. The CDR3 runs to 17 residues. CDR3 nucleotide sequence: TGTGCCAGCTCACCAAACCAAAACAGGGGTTCCAACACTGAAGCTTTCTTT. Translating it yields CASSPNQNRGSNTEAFF.

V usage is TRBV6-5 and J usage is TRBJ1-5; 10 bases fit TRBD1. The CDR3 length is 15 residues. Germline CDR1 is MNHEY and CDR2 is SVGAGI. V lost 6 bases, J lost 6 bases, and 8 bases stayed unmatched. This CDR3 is CASSPTGGLSQPQHF. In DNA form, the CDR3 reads TGTGCCAGCAGCCCGACAGGGGGCCTTTCTCAGCCCCAGCATTTT.

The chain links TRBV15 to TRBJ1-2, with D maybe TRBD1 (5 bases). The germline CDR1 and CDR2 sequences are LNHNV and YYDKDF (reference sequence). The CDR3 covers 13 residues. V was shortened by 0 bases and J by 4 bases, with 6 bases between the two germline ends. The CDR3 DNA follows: TGTGCCACCAGCAGAGAGGGACTCTATGGCTACACCTTC. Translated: CATSREGLYGYTF. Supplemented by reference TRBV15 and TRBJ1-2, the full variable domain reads DAMVIQNPRYQVTQFGKPVTLSCSQTLNHNVMYWYQQKSSQAPKLLFHYYDKDFNNEADTPDNFQSRRPNTSFCFLDIRSPGLGDTAMYLCATSREGLYGYTFGSGTRLTVV.

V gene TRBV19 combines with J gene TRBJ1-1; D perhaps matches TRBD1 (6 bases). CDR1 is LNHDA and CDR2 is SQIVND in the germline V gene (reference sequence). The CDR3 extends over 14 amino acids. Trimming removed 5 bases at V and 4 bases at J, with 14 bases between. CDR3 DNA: TGTGCCAGTAGTCCTCAGCCCAGGGGCACTGAAGCTTTCTTT. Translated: CASSPQPRGTEAFF.

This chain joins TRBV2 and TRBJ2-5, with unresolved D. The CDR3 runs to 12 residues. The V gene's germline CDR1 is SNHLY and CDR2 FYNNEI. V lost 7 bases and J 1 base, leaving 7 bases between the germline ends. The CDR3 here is CASTAVQETQYF. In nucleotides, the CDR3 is TGTGCCAGCACTGCGGTCCAAGAGACCCAGTACTTC.

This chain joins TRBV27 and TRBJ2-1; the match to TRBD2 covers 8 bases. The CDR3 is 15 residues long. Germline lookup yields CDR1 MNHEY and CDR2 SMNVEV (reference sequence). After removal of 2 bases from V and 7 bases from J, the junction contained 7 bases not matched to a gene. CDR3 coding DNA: TGTGCCAGCAGTTTACTCGGCGGGGGGAGGAATGAGCAGTTCTTC. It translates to CASSLLGGGRNEQFF.

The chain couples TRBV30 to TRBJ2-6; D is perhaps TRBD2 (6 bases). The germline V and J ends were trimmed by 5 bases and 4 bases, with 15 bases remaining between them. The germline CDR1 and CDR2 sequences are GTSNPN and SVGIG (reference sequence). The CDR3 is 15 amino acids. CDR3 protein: CAWGIGGSGANVLTF. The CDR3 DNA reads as TGTGCCTGGGGTATTGGGGGGAGCGGGGCCAACGTCCTGACTTTC.

The CDR3 protein is CASTSRGGSNQPQHF. The CDR3 nucleotides read TGTGCCAGCACCTCCCGAGGGGGAAGCAATCAGCCCCAGCATTTT. V is TRBV6-5 and J is TRBJ1-5; tentatively, D is TRBD1 (6 bases). Trimming took off 7 bases at V and 1 base at J, with 14 bases between the two ends. The CDR3 is 15 residues long. Germline V gene lookup returns CDR1 MNHEY and CDR2 SVGAGI.